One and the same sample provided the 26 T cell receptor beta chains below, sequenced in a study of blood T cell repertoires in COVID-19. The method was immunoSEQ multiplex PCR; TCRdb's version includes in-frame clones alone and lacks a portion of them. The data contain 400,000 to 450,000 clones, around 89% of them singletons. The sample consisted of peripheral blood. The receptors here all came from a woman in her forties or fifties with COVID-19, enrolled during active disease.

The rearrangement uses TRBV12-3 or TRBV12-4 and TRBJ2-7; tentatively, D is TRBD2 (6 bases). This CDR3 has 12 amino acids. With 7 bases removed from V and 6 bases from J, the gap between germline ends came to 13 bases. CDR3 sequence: CASTFGLSEQYF. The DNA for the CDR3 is TGTGCCAGCACCTTCGGACTAAGCGAGCAGTACTTC.

The CDR3 region has the DNA TGTGCCACCAGTGAGGGTGGTCCGGGGGGATATGGCTACACCTTC. Translation: CATSEGGPGGYGYTF. The chain recombines TRBV24-1 with TRBJ1-2; a possible D gene is TRBD1 (5 bases). The CDR3 runs 15 residues. Germline lookup yields CDR1 KGHDR and CDR2 SFDVKD. Trimming stripped 4 bases from V and 5 bases from J, with 16 bases between.

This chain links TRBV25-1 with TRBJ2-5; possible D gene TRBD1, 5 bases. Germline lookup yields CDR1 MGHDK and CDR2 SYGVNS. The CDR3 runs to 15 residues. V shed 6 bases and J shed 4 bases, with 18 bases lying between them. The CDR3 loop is CASSPMSGNSETQYF. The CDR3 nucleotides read TGTGCCAGCAGCCCGATGTCAGGGAATTCAGAGACCCAGTACTTC.

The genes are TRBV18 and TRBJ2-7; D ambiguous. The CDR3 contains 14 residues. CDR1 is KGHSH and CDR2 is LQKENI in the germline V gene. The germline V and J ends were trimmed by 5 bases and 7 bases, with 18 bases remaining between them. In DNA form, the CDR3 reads TGTGCCAGCTCAGGAAACGGCACAATCGGGGAGCAGTACTTC. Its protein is CASSGNGTIGEQYF.

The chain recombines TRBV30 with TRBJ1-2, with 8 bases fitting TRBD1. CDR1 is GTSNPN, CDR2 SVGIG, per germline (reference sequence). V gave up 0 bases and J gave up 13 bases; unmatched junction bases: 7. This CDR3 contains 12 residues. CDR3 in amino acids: CAWSVRTGYSTF. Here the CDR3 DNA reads TGTGCCTGGAGTGTAAGGACAGGGTACAGCACCTTC.

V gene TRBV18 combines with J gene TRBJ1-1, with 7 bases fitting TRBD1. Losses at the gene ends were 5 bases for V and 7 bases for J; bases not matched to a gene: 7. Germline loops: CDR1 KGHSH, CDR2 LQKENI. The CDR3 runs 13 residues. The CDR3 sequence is CASSFFRDSEAFF. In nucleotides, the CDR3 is TGTGCCAGCTCATTCTTCCGGGACAGTGAAGCTTTCTTT.

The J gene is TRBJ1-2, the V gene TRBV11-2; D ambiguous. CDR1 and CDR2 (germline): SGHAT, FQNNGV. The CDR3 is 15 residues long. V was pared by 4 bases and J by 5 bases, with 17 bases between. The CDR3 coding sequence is TGTGCCAGCAGCTCCCACAATGAAAGGGAGTATGGCTACACCTTC. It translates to CASSSHNEREYGYTF.

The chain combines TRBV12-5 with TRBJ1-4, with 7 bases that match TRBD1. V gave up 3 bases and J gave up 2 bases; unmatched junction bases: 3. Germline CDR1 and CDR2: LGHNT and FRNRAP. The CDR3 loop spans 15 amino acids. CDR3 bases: TGTGCTAGTGGTTTCAGGGGGGTGACTAATGAAAAACTGTTTTTT. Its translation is CASGFRGVTNEKLFF.

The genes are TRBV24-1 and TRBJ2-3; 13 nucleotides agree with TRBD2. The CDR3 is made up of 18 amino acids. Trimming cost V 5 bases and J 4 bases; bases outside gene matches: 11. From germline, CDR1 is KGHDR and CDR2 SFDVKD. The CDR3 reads CATSGPVLAGGAPDTQYF. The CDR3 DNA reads TGTGCCACCAGTGGCCCGGTACTAGCGGGGGGGGCCCCAGATACGCAGTATTTT.

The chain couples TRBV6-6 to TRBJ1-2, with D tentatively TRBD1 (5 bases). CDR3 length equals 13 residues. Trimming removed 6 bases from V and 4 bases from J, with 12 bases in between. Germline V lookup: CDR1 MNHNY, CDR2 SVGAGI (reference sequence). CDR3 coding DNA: TGTGCCAGCAGCTCATCGACAGTCTATGGCTACACCTTC. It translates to CASSSSTVYGYTF.

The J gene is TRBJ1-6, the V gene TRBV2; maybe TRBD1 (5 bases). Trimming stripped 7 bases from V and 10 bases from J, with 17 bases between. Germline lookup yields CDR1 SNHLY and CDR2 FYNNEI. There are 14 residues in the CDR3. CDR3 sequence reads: CASTVGGDGSPLHF. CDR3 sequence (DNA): TGTGCCAGCACCGTCGGGGGAGATGGATCACCCCTCCACTTT.

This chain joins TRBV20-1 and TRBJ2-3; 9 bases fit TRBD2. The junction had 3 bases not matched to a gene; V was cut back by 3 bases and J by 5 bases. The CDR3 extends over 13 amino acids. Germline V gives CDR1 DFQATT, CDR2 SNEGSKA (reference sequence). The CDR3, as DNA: TGCAGTGCTAGTAGCGGGGGTAGAGATACGCAGTATTTT. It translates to CSASSGGRDTQYF.

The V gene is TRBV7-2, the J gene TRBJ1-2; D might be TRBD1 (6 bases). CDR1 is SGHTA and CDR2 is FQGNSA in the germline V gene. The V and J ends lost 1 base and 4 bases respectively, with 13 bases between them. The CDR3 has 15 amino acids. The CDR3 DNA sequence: TGTGCCAGCAGCTTAGGGGGAGGGGGGAGCTATGGCTACACCTTC. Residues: CASSLGGGGSYGYTF.

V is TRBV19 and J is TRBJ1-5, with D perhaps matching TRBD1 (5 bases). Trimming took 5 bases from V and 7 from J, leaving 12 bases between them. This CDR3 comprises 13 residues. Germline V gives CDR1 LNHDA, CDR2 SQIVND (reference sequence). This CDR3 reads CASSVQGRQPQHF. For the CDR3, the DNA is TGTGCCAGTAGTGTTCAGGGTAGACAGCCCCAGCATTTT.

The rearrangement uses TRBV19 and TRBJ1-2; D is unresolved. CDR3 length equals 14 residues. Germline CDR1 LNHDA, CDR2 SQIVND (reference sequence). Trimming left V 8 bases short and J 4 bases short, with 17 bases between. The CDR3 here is CASQPGPGIYGYTF. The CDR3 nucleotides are TGTGCCAGTCAACCTGGTCCAGGCATCTATGGCTACACCTTC.

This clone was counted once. CDR3 in DNA: TGTGCCAGCAGCGCGACAGGGTCTAGGGAGACCCAGTACTTC. It translates to CASSATGSRETQYF. The chain joins TRBV6-5 to TRBJ2-5, with TRBD1 matching 7 bases. The CDR3 sequence is 14 residues long. V was pared by 6 bases and J by 5 bases, with 9 bases of the junction left unmatched. Germline CDR1 reads MNHEY; CDR2 reads SVGAGI.

The CDR3 here is CAWRGAPMGGYTF. The DNA of the CDR3 is TGTGCCTGGAGGGGAGCCCCCATGGGGGGCTACACCTTC. The chain has TRBV30 and TRBJ1-2; D is unclear. Trimming pared 3 bases from V and 8 bases from J, leaving 16 bases between. Looked up from germline, CDR1 is GTSNPN and CDR2 is SVGIG (reference sequence). The CDR3 has 13 amino acids.

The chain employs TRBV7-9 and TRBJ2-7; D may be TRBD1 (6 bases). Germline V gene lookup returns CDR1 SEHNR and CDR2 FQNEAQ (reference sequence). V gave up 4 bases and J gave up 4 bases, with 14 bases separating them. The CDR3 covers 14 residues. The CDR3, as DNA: TGTGCCAGCAGCTCGGGACATAAAATTTACGAGCAGTACTTC. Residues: CASSSGHKIYEQYF.

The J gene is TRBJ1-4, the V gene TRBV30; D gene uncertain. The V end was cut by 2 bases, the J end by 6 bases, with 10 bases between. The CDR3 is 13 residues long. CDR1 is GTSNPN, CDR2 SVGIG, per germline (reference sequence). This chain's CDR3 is CAWSTGIDEKLFF. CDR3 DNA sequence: TGTGCCTGGAGTACCGGGATCGATGAAAAACTGTTTTTT.

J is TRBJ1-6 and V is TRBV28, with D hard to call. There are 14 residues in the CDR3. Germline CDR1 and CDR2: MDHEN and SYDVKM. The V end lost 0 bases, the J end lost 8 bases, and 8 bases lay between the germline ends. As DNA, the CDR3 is TGTGCCAGCAGTTTATGGAGAAAAGATTCACCCCTCCACTTT. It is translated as CASSLWRKDSPLHF.

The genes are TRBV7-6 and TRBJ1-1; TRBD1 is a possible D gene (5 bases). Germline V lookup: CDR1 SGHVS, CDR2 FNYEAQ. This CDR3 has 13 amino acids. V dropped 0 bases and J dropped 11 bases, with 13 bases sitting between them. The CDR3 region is CASSLATGEAAFF. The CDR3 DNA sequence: TGTGCCAGCAGCTTAGCGACGGGGGAGGCGGCTTTCTTT.

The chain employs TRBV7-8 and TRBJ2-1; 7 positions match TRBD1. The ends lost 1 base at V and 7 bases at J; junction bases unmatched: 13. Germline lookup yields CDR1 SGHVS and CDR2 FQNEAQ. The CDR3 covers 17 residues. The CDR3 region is CASSLGAGTDSGNEQFF. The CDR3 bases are TGTGCCAGCAGCTTAGGGGCCGGGACAGACTCTGGAAATGAGCAGTTCTTC.

The chain's CDR3 is CASSAGETEAFF. In DNA form, the CDR3 reads TGCGCCAGCAGCGCAGGGGAGACTGAAGCTTTCTTT. The rearrangement joins TRBV4-1 to TRBJ1-1, with D possibly being TRBD1 (6 bases). The CDR3 consists of 12 residues. The V and J ends lost 5 bases and 5 bases respectively, with 9 bases between them. CDR1 is MGHRA, CDR2 YSYEKL, per germline.

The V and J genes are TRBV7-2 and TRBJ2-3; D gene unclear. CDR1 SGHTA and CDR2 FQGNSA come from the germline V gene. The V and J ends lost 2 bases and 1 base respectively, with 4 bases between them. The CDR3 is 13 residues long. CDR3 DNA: TGTGCCAGCAGCTTATATGGCACAGATACGCAGTATTTT. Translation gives CASSLYGTDTQYF.

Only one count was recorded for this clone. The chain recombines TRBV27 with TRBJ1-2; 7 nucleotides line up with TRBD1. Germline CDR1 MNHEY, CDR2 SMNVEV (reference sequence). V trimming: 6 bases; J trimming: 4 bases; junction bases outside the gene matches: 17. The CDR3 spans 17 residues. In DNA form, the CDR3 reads TGTGCCAGCAGCTGGGACAGCCAAAGGAGGGGGACCTATGGCTACACCTTC. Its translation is CASSWDSQRRGTYGYTF.

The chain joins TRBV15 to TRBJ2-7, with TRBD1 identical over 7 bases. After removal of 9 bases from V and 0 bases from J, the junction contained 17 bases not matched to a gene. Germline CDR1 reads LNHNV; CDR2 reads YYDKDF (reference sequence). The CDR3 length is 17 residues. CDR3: CATMGVQGPSISYEQYF. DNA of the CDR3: TGTGCCACGATGGGCGTACAGGGGCCGTCGATCTCCTACGAGCAGTACTTC.